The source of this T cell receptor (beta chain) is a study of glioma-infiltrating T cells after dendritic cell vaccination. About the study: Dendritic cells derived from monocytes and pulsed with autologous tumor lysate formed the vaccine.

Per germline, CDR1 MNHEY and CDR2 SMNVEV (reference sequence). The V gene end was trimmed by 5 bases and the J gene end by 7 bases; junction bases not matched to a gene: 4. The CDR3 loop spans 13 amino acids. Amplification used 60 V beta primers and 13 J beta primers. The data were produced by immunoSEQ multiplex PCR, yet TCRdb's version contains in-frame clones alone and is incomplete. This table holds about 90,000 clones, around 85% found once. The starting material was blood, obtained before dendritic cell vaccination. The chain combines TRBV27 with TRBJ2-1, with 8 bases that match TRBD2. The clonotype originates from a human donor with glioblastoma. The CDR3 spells CASSSGGWNEQFF. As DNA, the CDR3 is TGTGCCAGCAGTAGCGGGGGCTGGAATGAGCAGTTCTTC.